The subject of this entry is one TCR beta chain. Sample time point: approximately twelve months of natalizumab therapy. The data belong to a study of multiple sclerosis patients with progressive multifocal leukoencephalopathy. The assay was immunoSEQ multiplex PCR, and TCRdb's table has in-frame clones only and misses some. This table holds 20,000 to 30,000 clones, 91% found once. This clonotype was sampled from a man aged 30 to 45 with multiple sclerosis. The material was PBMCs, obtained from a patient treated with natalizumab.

The CDR3 DNA sequence: TGTGCCAGCAGTTATCACAGGGGGCATGATCAGCCCCAGCATTTT. This codes for CASSYHRGHDQPQHF. V and J are TRBV6-6 and TRBJ1-5, with TRBD1 matching 9 bases. With 3 bases clipped from V and 5 bases from J, the junction kept 5 bases outside the gene matches. This CDR3 comprises 15 residues. The V gene's germline CDR1 is MNHNY and CDR2 SVGAGI (reference sequence).